This T cell receptor (beta chain) was captured by sequencing in a study of cytomegalovirus exposure and HLA in healthy donors. Notes on the study in general: As a later analysis revealed, most CMV-associated TCR beta chains appeared HLA-restricted. Most TCR sequences were seen very rarely across donors, but some public TCRs occurred in many. TCR beta V- and J-gene trimming was later associated with a missense DCLRE1C variant.

The CDR3 is made up of 15 amino acids. J lost 8 bases, V lost 3 bases, and 12 bases had no gene match. Germline assignment: CDR1 SGHNT and CDR2 YYREEE (reference sequence). Both 60 Vbeta primers and 13 Jbeta primers went into the PCR. TCRdb's copy holds only in-frame clones and misses some; the assay was immunoSEQ multiplex PCR. The sample's table shows 70,000 to 80,000 clones. A remark on this clone: Its antigen is currently unknown.

The sample was PBMCs. The TCR comes from a man aged 35 to 55 in good health and CMV-seronegative. J is TRBJ1-2 and V is TRBV5-4; 8 bases line up with TRBD1. The CDR3 here is CASSSPGATGEGYTF. The CDR3 DNA follows: TGTGCCAGCAGCTCCCCCGGAGCGACAGGGGAGGGCTACACCTTC.